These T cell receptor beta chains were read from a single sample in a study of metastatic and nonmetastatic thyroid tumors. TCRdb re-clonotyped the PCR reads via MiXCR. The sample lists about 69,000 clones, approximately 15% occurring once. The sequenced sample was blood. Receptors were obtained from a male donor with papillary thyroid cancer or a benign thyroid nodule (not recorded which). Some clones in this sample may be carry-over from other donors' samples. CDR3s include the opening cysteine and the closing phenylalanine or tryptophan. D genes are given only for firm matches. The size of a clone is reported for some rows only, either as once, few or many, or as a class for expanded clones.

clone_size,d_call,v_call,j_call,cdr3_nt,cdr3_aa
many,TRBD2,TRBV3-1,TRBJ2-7,TGTGCCAGCAGCCCTTATAGCGGGAAGGGCTACGAGCAGTACTTC,CASSPYSGKGYEQYF
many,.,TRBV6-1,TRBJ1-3,TGTGCCAGCAGGTCCGTCTCTGGAAACACCATATATTTT,CASRSVSGNTIYF
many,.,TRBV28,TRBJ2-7,TGTGCCAGCAGCCAGACGGGGAACTACGAGCAGTACTTC,CASSQTGNYEQYF
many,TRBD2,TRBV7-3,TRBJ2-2,TGTGCCAGCAGCTTAACGGGCGGGAGTGGCACCGGGGAGCTGTTTTTT,CASSLTGGSGTGELFF
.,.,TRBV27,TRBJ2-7,TGTGCCAGCACTTCAGTCGGGAGTTCCTACGCGCAGTACTTC,CASTSVGSSYAQYF
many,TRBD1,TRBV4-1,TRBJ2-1,TGCGCCAGCAGCCAACTCACAGGGGATTACAATGAGCAGTTCTTC,CASSQLTGDYNEQFF
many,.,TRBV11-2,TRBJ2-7,TGTGCCAGCAGCTTAGATTACGGACACCCTCTAGAGGCCGAGCAGTACTTC,CASSLDYGHPLEAEQYF
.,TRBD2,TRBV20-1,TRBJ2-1,TGCAGTGCTAGAGATTGGCGGGAGGGTTCGGGGGAGCAGTTCTTC,CSARDWREGSGEQFF
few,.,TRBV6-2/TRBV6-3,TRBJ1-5,TGTGCCAGCAGTGACAGTGACAGTGGATATAAGCCGCAGCATTTT,CASSDSDSGYKPQHF
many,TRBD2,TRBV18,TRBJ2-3,TGTGCCAGCTCACCCGGACTAGCGGGGACAGATACGCAGTATTTT,CASSPGLAGTDTQYF
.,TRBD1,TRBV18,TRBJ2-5,TGTGCCAGCTCACCGACAGGGCTTGAGACCCAGTACTTC,CASSPTGLETQYF
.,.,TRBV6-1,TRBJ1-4,TGTGCCAGCGGTACCCCATCGGGGGTCGGAGGGTCTAATGAAAAACTGTTTTTT,CASGTPSGVGGSNEKLFF